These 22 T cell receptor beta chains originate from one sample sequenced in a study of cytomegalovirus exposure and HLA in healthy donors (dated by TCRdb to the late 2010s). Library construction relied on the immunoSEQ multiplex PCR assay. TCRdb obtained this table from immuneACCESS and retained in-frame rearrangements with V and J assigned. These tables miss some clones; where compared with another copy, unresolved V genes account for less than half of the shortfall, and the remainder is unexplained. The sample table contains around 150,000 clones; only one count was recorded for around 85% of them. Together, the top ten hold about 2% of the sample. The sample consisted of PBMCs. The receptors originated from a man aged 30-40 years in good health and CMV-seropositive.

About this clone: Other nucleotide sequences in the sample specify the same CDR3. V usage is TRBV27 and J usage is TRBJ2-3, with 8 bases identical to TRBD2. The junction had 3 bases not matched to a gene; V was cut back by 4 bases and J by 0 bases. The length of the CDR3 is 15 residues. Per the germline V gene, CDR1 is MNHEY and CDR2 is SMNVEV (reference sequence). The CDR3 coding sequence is TGTGCCAGCAGTTCCCCGGGGGGGAGCACAGATACGCAGTATTTT. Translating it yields CASSSPGGSTDTQYF.

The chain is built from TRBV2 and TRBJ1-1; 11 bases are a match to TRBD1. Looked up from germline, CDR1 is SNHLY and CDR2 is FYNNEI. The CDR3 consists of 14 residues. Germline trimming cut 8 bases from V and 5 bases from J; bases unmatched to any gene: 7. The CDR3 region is CASDDRDRGTEAFF. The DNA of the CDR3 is TGTGCCAGCGACGACCGGGACAGGGGGACTGAAGCTTTCTTT. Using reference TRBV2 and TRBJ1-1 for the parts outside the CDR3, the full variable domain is EPEVTQTPSHQVTQMGQEVILRCVPISNHLYFYWYRQILGQKVEFLVSFYNNEISEKSEIFDDQFSVERPDGSNFTLKIRSTKLEDSAMYFCASDDRDRGTEAFFGQGTRLTVV.

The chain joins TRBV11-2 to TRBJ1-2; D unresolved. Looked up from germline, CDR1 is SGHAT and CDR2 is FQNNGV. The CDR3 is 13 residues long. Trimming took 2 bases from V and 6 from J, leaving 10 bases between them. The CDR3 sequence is CASSLRGWDGYTF. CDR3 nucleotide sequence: TGTGCCAGCAGCTTAAGAGGGTGGGATGGCTACACCTTC.

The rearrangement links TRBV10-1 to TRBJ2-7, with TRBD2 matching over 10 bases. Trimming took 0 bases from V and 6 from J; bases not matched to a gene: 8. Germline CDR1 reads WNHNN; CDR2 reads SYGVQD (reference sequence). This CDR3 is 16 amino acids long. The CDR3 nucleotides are TGCGCCAGCAGTGAGTCGGTGGCCGGGACTAGCGTCGAGCAGTACTTC. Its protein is CASSESVAGTSVEQYF.

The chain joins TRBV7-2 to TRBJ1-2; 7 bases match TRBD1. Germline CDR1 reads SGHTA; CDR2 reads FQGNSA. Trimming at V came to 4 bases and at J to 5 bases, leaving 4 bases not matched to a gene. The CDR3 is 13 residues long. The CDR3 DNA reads TGTGCCAGCAGCTCCCAGGGGGTATATGGCTACACCTTC. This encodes CASSSQGVYGYTF.

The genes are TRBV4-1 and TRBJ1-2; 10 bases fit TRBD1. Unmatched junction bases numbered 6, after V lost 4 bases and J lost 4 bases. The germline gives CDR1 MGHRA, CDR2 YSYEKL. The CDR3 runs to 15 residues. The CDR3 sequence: CASSPRDRGAYGYTF. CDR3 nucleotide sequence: TGCGCCAGCAGCCCCCGGGACAGGGGCGCCTATGGCTACACCTTC.

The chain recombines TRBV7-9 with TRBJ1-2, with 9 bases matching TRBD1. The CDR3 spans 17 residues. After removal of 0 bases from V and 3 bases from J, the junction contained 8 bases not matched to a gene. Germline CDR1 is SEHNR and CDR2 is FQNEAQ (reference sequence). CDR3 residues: CASSLALGDRDHYGYTF. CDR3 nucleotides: TGTGCCAGCAGCTTAGCGTTGGGGGACAGGGACCACTATGGCTACACCTTC.

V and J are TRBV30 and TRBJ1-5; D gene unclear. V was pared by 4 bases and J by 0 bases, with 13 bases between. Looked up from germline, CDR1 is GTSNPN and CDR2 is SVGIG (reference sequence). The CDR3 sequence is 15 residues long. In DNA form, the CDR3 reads TGTGCCTGGAATCCGGAGGGCCATAGCAATCAGCCCCAGCATTTT. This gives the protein CAWNPEGHSNQPQHF.

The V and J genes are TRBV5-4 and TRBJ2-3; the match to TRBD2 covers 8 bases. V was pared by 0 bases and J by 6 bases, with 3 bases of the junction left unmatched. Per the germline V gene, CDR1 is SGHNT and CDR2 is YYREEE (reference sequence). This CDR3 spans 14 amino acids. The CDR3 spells CASSLAQRGDTQYF. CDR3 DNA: TGTGCCAGCAGCTTGGCACAGCGGGGGGATACGCAGTATTTT.

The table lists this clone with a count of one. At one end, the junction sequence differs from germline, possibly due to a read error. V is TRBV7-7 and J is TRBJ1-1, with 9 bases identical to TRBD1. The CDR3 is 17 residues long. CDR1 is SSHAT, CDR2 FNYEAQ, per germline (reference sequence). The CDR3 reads CASSLVADRGLCTEAFF. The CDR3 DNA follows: TGTGCTAGCAGCTTAGTTGCGGACAGGGGATTGTGCACTGAAGCTTTCTTT. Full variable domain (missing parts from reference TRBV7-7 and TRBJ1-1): GAGVSQSPRYKVTKRGQDVTLRCDPISSHATLYWYQQALGQGPEFLTYFNYEAQPDKSGLPSDRFSAERPEGSISTLTIQRTEQRDSAMYRCASSLVADRGLCTEAFFGQGTRLTVV.

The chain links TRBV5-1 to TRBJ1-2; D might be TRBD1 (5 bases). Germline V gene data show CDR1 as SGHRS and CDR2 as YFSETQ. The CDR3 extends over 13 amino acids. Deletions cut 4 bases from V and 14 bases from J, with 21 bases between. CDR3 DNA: TGCGCCAGCAGCCCGAGGGGAGGGTCCGGGGGGACCTTC. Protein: CASSPRGGSGGTF.

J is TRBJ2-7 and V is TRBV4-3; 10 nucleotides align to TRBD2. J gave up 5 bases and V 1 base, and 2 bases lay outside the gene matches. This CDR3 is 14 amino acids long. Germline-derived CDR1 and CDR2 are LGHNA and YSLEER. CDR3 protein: CASSQVLAGDEQYF. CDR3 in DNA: TGCGCCAGCAGCCAAGTTCTAGCGGGGGACGAGCAGTACTTC.

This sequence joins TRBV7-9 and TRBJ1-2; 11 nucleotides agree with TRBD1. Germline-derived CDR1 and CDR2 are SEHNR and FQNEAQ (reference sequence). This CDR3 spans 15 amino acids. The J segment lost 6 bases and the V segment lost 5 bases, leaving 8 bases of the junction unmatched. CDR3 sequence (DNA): TGTGCCAGCAGCAGGGGGGACAGGGGGAGGAATGGCTACACCTTC. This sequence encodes CASSRGDRGRNGYTF. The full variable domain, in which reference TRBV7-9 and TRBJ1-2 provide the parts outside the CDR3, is DTGVSQNPRHKITKRGQNVTFRCDPISEHNRLYWYRQTLGQGPEFLTYFQNEAQLEKSRLLSDRFSAERPKGSFSTLEIQRTEQGDSAMYLCASSRGDRGRNGYTFGSGTRLTVV.

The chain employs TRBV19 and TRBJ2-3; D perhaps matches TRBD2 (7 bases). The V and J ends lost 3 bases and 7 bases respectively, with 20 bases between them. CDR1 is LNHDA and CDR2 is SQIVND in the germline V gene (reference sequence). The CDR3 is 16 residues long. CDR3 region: CASSIGVGGARNTQYF. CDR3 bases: TGTGCCAGTAGTATTGGGGTTGGGGGGGCGCGAAATACGCAGTATTTT.

CDR3 protein: CASSLGGVTEAFF. The CDR3 nucleotides are TGTGCCAGCAGCTTAGGAGGCGTCACTGAAGCTTTCTTT. The rearrangement links TRBV7-3 to TRBJ1-1; D gene ambiguous. Trimming removed 2 bases from V and 4 bases from J, with 8 bases in between. Germline CDR1 and CDR2: SGHTA and FQGTGA. This CDR3 comprises 13 residues.

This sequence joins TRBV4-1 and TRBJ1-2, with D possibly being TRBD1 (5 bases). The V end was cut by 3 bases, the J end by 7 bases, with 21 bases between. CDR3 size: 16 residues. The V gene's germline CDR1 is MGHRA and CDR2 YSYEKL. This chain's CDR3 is CASSHQLQAPSPGYTF. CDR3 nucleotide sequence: TGCGCCAGCAGCCACCAATTACAGGCGCCATCCCCTGGCTACACCTTC.

The CDR3 nucleotides are TGCGCCAGCAGCCAAGGCGTCGGGACTAGCGGGGGATACGAGCAGTACTTC. It yields the protein CASSQGVGTSGGYEQYF. The chain couples TRBV4-3 to TRBJ2-7; 14 bases line up with TRBD2. Looked up from germline, CDR1 is LGHNA and CDR2 is YSLEER. The CDR3 is made up of 17 amino acids. With V trimmed by 1 base and J by 4 bases, 6 bases remained unmatched.

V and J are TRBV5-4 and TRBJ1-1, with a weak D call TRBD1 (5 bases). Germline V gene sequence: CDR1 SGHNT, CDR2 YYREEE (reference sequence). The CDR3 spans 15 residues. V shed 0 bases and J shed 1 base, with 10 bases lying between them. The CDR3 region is CASSLAGITNTEAFF. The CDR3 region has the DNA TGTGCCAGCAGCTTGGCAGGGATCACGAACACTGAAGCTTTCTTT. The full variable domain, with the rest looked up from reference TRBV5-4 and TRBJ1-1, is ETGVTQSPTHLIKTRGQQVTLRCSSQSGHNTVSWYQQALGQGPQFIFQYYREEENGRGNFPPRFSGLQFPNYSSELNVNALELDDSALYLCASSLAGITNTEAFFGQGTRLTVV.

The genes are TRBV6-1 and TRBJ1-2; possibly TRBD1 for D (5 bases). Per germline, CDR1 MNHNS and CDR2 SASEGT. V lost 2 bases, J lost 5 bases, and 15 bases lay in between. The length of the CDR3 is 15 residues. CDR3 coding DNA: TGTGCCAGCAGTGAAATTGGGGGGTTAGGTTATGGCTACACCTTC. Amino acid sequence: CASSEIGGLGYGYTF.

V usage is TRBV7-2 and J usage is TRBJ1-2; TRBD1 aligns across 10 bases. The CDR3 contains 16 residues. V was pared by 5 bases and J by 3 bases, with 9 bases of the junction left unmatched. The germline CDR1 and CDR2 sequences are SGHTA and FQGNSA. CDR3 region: CASSPTGGTGDYGYTF. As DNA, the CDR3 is TGTGCCAGCAGCCCGACGGGTGGGACAGGGGACTATGGCTACACCTTC.

CDR3 loop: CASSERDRGRESNQPQHF. The CDR3 nucleotides are TGCGCCAGCAGTGAAAGGGACAGGGGTCGTGAGAGCAATCAGCCCCAGCATTTT. J is TRBJ1-5 and V is TRBV10-1; 10 nucleotides align to TRBD1. Germline V lookup: CDR1 WNHNN, CDR2 SYGVQD (reference sequence). The CDR3 is made up of 18 amino acids. With V trimmed by 3 bases and J by 1 base, 9 bases remained unmatched.

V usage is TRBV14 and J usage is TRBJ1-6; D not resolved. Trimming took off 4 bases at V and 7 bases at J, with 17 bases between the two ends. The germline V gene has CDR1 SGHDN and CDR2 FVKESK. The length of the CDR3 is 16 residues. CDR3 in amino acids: CASSPRLSLRNSPLHF. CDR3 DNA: TGTGCCAGCAGCCCCCGGCTTAGTCTGCGGAATTCACCCCTCCACTTT.